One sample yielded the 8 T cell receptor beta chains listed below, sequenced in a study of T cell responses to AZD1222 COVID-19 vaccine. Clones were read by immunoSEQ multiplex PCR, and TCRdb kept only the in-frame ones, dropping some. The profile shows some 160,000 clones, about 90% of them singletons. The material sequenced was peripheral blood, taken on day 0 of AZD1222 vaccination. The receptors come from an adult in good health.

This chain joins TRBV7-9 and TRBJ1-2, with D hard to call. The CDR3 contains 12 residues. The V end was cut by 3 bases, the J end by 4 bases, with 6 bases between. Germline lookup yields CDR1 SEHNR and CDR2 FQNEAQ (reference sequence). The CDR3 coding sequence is TGTGCCAGCAGCTTTCTTTCCTATGGCTACACCTTC. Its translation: CASSFLSYGYTF.

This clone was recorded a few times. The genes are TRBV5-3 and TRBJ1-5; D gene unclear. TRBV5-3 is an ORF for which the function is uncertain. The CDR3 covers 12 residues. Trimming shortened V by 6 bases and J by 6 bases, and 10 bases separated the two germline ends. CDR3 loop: CARKGVVQPQHF. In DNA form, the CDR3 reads TGTGCCAGAAAAGGAGTGGTTCAGCCCCAGCATTTT.

CDR3 coding DNA: TGCGCCAGCAGCTGGGGGTTTGCAACTAATGAAAAACTGTTTTTT. Translated: CASSWGFATNEKLFF. The chain links TRBV5-1 to TRBJ1-4, with D possibly matching TRBD1 (5 bases). Trimming left V 3 bases short and J 0 bases short, with 9 bases between. The CDR3 length is 15 residues. Germline-derived CDR1 and CDR2 are SGHRS and YFSETQ.

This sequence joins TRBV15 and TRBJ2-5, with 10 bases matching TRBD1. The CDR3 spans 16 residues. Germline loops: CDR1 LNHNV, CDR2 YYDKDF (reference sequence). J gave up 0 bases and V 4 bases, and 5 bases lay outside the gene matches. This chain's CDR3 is CATSTRDRGNQETQYF. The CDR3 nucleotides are TGTGCCACCAGCACCCGGGACAGGGGAAACCAAGAGACCCAGTACTTC.

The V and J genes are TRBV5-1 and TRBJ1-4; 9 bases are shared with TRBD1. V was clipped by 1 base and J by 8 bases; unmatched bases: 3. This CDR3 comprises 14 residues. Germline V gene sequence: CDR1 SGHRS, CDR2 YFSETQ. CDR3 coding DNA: TGCGCCAGCAGCTTGACAGGGGGCCGAGAAAAACTGTTTTTT. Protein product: CASSLTGGREKLFF.

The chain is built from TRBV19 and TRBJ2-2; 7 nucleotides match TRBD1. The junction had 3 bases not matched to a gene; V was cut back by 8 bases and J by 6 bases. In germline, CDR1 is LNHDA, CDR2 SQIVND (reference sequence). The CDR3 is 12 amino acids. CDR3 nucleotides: TGTGCCAGTGGGCAGGGGGCCGGGGAGCTGTTTTTT. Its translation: CASGQGAGELFF.

The chain's CDR3 is CASSQVLDGAGSPLHF. The CDR3 DNA is TGCGCCAGCAGCCAAGTTCTCGACGGCGCGGGATCACCCCTCCACTTT. The gene calls are TRBV4-3 and TRBJ1-6; D unresolved. The CDR3 has 16 residues. The germline V and J ends were trimmed by 1 base and 10 bases, with 17 bases remaining between them. Germline CDR1 and CDR2: LGHNA and YSLEER.

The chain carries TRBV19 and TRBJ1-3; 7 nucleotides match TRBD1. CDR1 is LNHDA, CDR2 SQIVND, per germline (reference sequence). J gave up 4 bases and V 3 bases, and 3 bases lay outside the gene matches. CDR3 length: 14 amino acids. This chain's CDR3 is CASSMGTAGNTIYF. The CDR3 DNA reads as TGTGCCAGTAGTATGGGGACAGCCGGAAACACCATATATTTT. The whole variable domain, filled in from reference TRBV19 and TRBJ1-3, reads DGGITQSPKYLFRKEGQNVTLSCEQNLNHDAMYWYRQDPGQGLRLIYYSQIVNDFQKGDIAEGYSVSREKKESFPLTVTSAQKNPTAFYLCASSMGTAGNTIYFGEGSWLTVV.